A single sample gave rise to the 17 T cell receptor beta chains below, sequenced in a study of T cell responses to AZD1222 COVID-19 vaccine. Assay used: immunoSEQ multiplex PCR; TCRdb lists only in-frame clones, some missing. The sample lists some 81,000 clones, about 86% occurring once. Material: peripheral blood, obtained 28 days after the second AZD1222 dose. Every receptor here comes from an adult who received the AZD1222 COVID-19 vaccine.

The rearrangement links TRBV7-8 to TRBJ2-1, with 14 positions matching TRBD2. CDR3 length: 21 residues. Germline CDR1 reads SGHVS; CDR2 reads FQNEAQ. Unmatched junction bases numbered 15, after V lost 5 bases and J lost 0 bases. For the CDR3, the DNA is TGTGCCAGCAGCCCTGCCTCCGGGACTAGCGGGGGAATTAGCTCCTACAATGAGCAGTTCTTC. This sequence encodes CASSPASGTSGGISSYNEQFF.

The V gene is TRBV10-1, the J gene TRBJ2-3; tentatively, D is TRBD1 or TRBD2 (6 bases each). The CDR3 sequence is 14 residues long. V lost 0 bases, J lost 6 bases, and 10 bases lay in between. Germline CDR1 reads WNHNN; CDR2 reads SYGVQD (reference sequence). The CDR3, as DNA: TGCGCCAGCAGTGAGTCGGGGGGCTGGGATACGCAGTATTTT. It encodes CASSESGGWDTQYF.

This clone was recorded once. The CDR3 reads CASSLLPGQRNYGYTF. CDR3 bases: TGTGCCAGCAGCCTCCTACCGGGACAGCGAAACTATGGCTACACCTTC. This chain uses TRBV3-1 (or the pseudogene TRBV3-2) with TRBJ1-2; 7 bases are shared with TRBD1. The length of the CDR3 is 16 residues. CDR1 and CDR2 (germline): LGHDT, YNNKEL (reference sequence). Trimming cost V 4 bases and J 2 bases; bases outside gene matches: 10.

CDR3 sequence (DNA): TGTGCCAGCACCGGAGGACCCAGGAACACTGAAGCTTTCTTT. Amino acids: CASTGGPRNTEAFF. The V gene is TRBV28, the J gene TRBJ1-1; D gene unclear. The CDR3 runs 14 residues. V gave up 7 bases and J gave up 1 base, with 13 bases separating them. CDR1 and CDR2 (germline): MDHEN, SYDVKM.

The rearrangement uses TRBV4-1 and TRBJ2-1; 8 nucleotides agree with TRBD2. Germline assignment: CDR1 MGHRA and CDR2 YSYEKL. The CDR3 sequence is 15 residues long. Trimming at V came to 3 bases and at J to 9 bases, leaving 10 bases not matched to a gene. Written as DNA, the CDR3 is TGCGCCAGCAGCCAGCCGGGACTAGGGTCTGGTGAGCAGTTCTTC. This sequence encodes CASSQPGLGSGEQFF.

The V call is TRBV27, the J call TRBJ1-6; no clear D gene. V was cut by 6 bases and J by 4 bases, with 4 bases left in between. Germline V gene lookup returns CDR1 MNHEY and CDR2 SMNVEV (reference sequence). This CDR3 has 12 residues. CDR3 nucleotides: TGTGCCAGCAGCTCGTATAATTCACCCCTCCACTTT. Encoded protein: CASSSYNSPLHF.

This sequence joins TRBV19 and TRBJ2-7; the D is unclear. The V and J ends lost 4 bases and 5 bases respectively, with 6 bases between them. The CDR3 sequence is 11 residues long. The V gene's germline CDR1 is LNHDA and CDR2 SQIVND (reference sequence). In DNA form, the CDR3 reads TGTGCCAGTAGTAGGTGGAACGAGCAGTACTTC. Translating it yields CASSRWNEQYF.

Only one count was recorded for this clone. The chain links TRBV5-8 to TRBJ2-7; D might be TRBD1 (6 bases). V shed 4 bases and J shed 7 bases, with 15 bases lying between them. Germline V lookup: CDR1 SGHTS, CDR2 YDEGEE. The CDR3 covers 13 residues. The CDR3 bases are TGTGCCAGCAGCCTGGTGGGGGCGAGGGAGCAGTACTTC. It encodes CASSLVGAREQYF.

J is TRBJ2-7 and V is TRBV27; 8 bases agree with TRBD2. Germline-derived CDR1 and CDR2 are MNHEY and SMNVEV (reference sequence). J lost 2 bases, V lost 4 bases, and 4 bases had no gene match. The CDR3 consists of 14 residues. DNA of the CDR3: TGTGCCAGCAGTTCGGGACTAGGGACCTACGAGCAGTACTTC. Its translation is CASSSGLGTYEQYF.

The V call is TRBV3-1 (or the pseudogene TRBV3-2), the J call TRBJ1-2, with a tentative D call TRBD1 (6 bases). V gave up 5 bases and J gave up 7 bases, with 14 bases separating them. CDR1 and CDR2 from the germline V gene are LGHDT and YNNKEL (reference sequence). This CDR3 comprises 13 residues. The CDR3 DNA sequence: TGTGCCAGCAGCACCCGAGAGGGGGTTGGCTACACCTTC. Protein product: CASSTREGVGYTF.

The chain links TRBV28 to TRBJ2-7; TRBD2 aligns across 9 bases. V trimming: 6 bases; J trimming: 6 bases; junction bases outside the gene matches: 24. CDR1 is MDHEN and CDR2 is SYDVKM in the germline V gene. This CDR3 has 19 residues. The DNA for the CDR3 is TGTGCCAGCAGATCCTACAGGGGTAGAATGCGGGAGGGCCACGGCGAGCAGTACTTC. Its protein is CASRSYRGRMREGHGEQYF.

This clone appeared a single time. The V call is TRBV2, the J call TRBJ2-1; D remains ambiguous. The CDR3 runs 12 residues. V was trimmed by 5 bases and J by 4 bases, leaving 6 bases between them. Per the germline V gene, CDR1 is SNHLY and CDR2 is FYNNEI. The CDR3 DNA follows: TGTGCCAGCAGTTACGGATACAATGAGCAGTTCTTC. It is translated as CASSYGYNEQFF.

This chain links TRBV29-1 with TRBJ1-1; D possibly corresponds to TRBD1 (6 bases). CDR1 SQVTM and CDR2 ANQGSEA come from the germline V gene. Trimming removed 4 bases at V and 7 bases at J, with 13 bases between. CDR3 length: 12 residues. The CDR3 reads CSVVWSGVEAFF. As DNA, the CDR3 is TGCAGCGTTGTTTGGTCAGGGGTTGAAGCTTTCTTT.

V and J are TRBV6-6 and TRBJ2-1; D is perhaps TRBD1 or TRBD2 (5 bases each). CDR3 size: 12 residues. V dropped 11 bases and J dropped 4 bases, with 12 bases sitting between them. Germline loops: CDR1 MNHNY, CDR2 SVGAGI (reference sequence). CDR3 sequence (DNA): TGTGCCTCCCGGGACGGTTACAATGAGCAGTTCTTC. It codes for CASRDGYNEQFF.

The chain couples TRBV11-1 to TRBJ2-1; D possibly matches TRBD1 or TRBD2 (5 bases each). Trimming took off 8 bases at V and 9 bases at J, with 17 bases between the two ends. This CDR3 has 13 residues. Germline lookup yields CDR1 SGHAT and CDR2 FQDESV (reference sequence). CDR3 coding DNA: TGTGCCAGCGCCGGGACGGGACGGGGTGAGCAGTTCTTC. Its translation: CASAGTGRGEQFF.

V usage is TRBV28 and J usage is TRBJ2-3, with D possibly being TRBD1 or TRBD2 (6 bases each). The V end was cut by 6 bases, the J end by 4 bases, with 8 bases between. Germline lookup yields CDR1 MDHEN and CDR2 SYDVKM. The CDR3 consists of 12 residues. This CDR3 reads CASREGADTQYF. The DNA for the CDR3 is TGTGCCAGCAGGGAGGGGGCAGATACGCAGTATTTT.

The V gene is TRBV5-6, the J gene TRBJ1-4; D perhaps matches TRBD1 (6 bases). The CDR3 runs to 15 residues. V lost 1 base, J lost 8 bases, and 15 bases lay in between. The germline V gene has CDR1 SGHDT and CDR2 YYEEEE. Written as DNA, the CDR3 is TGTGCCAGCAGCTTGAGAGGGGGACTAAACGAAAAACTGTTTTTT. This codes for CASSLRGGLNEKLFF. Based on the CDR3 plus reference TRBV5-6 and TRBJ1-4, the full variable domain is DAGVTQSPTHLIKTRGQQVTLRCSPKSGHDTVSWYQQALGQGPQFIFQYYEEEERQRGNFPDRFSGHQFPNYSSELNVNALLLGDSALYLCASSLRGGLNEKLFFGSGTQLSVL.